The 6 T cell receptor beta chains reported below all come from one sample, sequenced in a study of T cell repertoires in cytomegalovirus infection. TCRdb analysed the reads with MiXCR anew, one entry per CDR3 protein. Found here are some 680,000 distinct CDR3 sequences, less than 40% of them singletons; the top ten hold 2.5% to 3.5%. The sequenced sample consisted of PBMCs. The receptors originated from a human donor in good health (CMV status not recorded). Some clones in this sample may be carry-over from other donors' samples.

V gene TRBV19 combines with J gene TRBJ2-7; D gene uncertain. This CDR3 has 15 residues. Germline V lookup: CDR1 LNHDA, CDR2 SQIVND (reference sequence). The ends were cut back, 3 bases at V and 0 bases at J, with 12 bases in the middle. CDR3 sequence: CASSMGSSNSYEQYF. DNA of the CDR3: TGTGCCAGTAGTATGGGGTCCAGTAACTCCTACGAGCAGTACTTC. Complete variable domain (other parts from reference TRBV19 and TRBJ2-7): DGGITQSPKYLFRKEGQNVTLSCEQNLNHDAMYWYRQDPGQGLRLIYYSQIVNDFQKGDIAEGYSVSREKKESFPLTVTSAQKNPTAFYLCASSMGSSNSYEQYFGPGTRLTVT.

The rearrangement links TRBV11-3 to TRBJ1-3, with TRBD1 matching over 7 bases. The length of the CDR3 is 18 residues. Germline V CDR1 and CDR2: SGHNT, YENEEA. The V segment lost 2 bases and the J segment 0 bases; nucleotides outside the gene matches: 10. The CDR3 reads CASSLTSQGGSSGNTIYF. As DNA, the CDR3 is TGTGCCAGCAGCTTAACATCTCAGGGGGGTTCCTCTGGAAACACCATATATTTT.

The chain combines TRBV6-5 with TRBJ2-1; D may correspond to TRBD1 or TRBD2 (6 bases each). This CDR3 region has 14 residues. Germline lookup yields CDR1 MNHEY and CDR2 SVGAGI. Trimming removed 7 bases at V and 5 bases at J, with 15 bases between. The CDR3: CASKWMGGHNEQFF. CDR3 nucleotides: TGTGCCAGCAAATGGATGGGGGGCCACAATGAGCAGTTCTTC.

This chain uses TRBV28 with TRBJ2-1; 9 nucleotides agree with TRBD2. The V and J ends lost 8 bases and 3 bases, in that order; junction bases with no gene match: 14. The CDR3 sequence is 17 residues long. In germline, CDR1 is MDHEN, CDR2 SYDVKM. The CDR3 sequence is CASSPGLAGVGYNEQFF. The CDR3 DNA is TGTGCCAGCTCACCGGGACTAGCAGGGGTGGGCTACAATGAGCAGTTCTTC.

The rearrangement joins TRBV5-1 to TRBJ1-5; 8 bases agree with TRBD1. The V gene end was trimmed by 5 bases and the J gene end by 6 bases; junction bases not matched to a gene: 10. This CDR3 has 15 residues. Germline CDR1 reads SGHRS; CDR2 reads YFSETQ. The CDR3 DNA is TGCGCCAGCAGTTTGACAGGGGTTCAGAGTCAGCCCCAGCATTTT. It encodes CASSLTGVQSQPQHF.

This clonotype was observed a handful of times. V gene TRBV4-1 combines with J gene TRBJ1-5, with no clear D. Germline V gene sequence: CDR1 MGHRA, CDR2 YSYEKL. The CDR3 is 16 amino acids. V lost 4 bases, J lost 3 bases, and 16 bases lay in between. The CDR3 DNA reads TGCGCCAGCAGCCCGACGGGAGTTACAGACAATCAGCCCCAGCATTTT. Translating it yields CASSPTGVTDNQPQHF.